Below are 4 T cell receptor beta chains sequenced from a single sample in a study of CD8 T cells in ankylosing spondylitis. TCRdb analysed the 5' RACE reads with MiXCR anew, one entry per CDR3 protein. This sample carries about 220,000 distinct CDR3 sequences, about 6.7% of them seen once, and the ten largest clones take approximately 15%. Their antigens are not known. Study results and limitations: Blood from ankylosing spondylitis patients appeared to carry a characteristic eight-variant TCR beta motif.

What was sequenced was blood, either unsorted or a sorted T cell fraction (not recorded which). These TCRs come from a male donor with ankylosing spondylitis.

In its sample, this clonotype was seen many times. This chain uses TRBV9 with TRBJ2-3, with D tentatively TRBD1 (5 bases). CDR1 is SGDLS and CDR2 is YYNGEE in the germline V gene. This CDR3 comprises 15 residues. The ends were cut back, 0 bases at V and 1 base at J, with 9 bases in the middle. CDR3 amino acids: CASSVGLGGTDTQYF. Here the CDR3 DNA reads TGTGCCAGCAGCGTAGGTCTAGGGGGCACAGATACGCAGTATTTT.

The rearrangement joins TRBV7-6 to TRBJ2-5; D remains ambiguous. Trimming took off 5 bases at V and 9 bases at J, with 16 bases between the two ends. The CDR3 consists of 13 residues. Germline V gene lookup returns CDR1 SGHVS and CDR2 FNYEAQ. Here the CDR3 DNA reads TGTGCCAGCAGCCCCCCGGGCCCGAGGTCCCAGTACTTC. Translated, it gives CASSPPGPRSQYF. The full variable domain, its missing parts supplied by reference TRBV7-6 and TRBJ2-5, is GAGVSQSPRYKVTKRGQDVALRCDPISGHVSLYWYRQALGQGPEFLTYFNYEAQQDKSGLPNDRFSAERPEGSISTLTIQRTEQRDSAMYRCASSPPGPRSQYFGPGTRLLVL.

This clonotype was detected ten times or more. In nucleotides, the CDR3 is TGTGCCACCGAGGGATCCTCCTACGAGCAGTACTTC. This translates into CATEGSSYEQYF. This chain connects TRBV7-9 to TRBJ2-7, with D possibly being TRBD2 (5 bases). The ends were cut back, 10 bases at V and 0 bases at J, with 10 bases in the middle. This CDR3 has 12 amino acids. CDR1 is SEHNR, CDR2 FQNEAQ, per germline (reference sequence).

This clonotype was seen ten or more times. This rearrangement joins TRBV29-1 to TRBJ2-7; D is tentatively TRBD1 or TRBD2 (5 bases each). V shed 6 bases and J shed 7 bases, with 13 bases lying between them. Germline lookup yields CDR1 SQVTM and CDR2 ANQGSEA. The CDR3 length is 11 residues. The CDR3 loop is CSVERWGEQYF. The CDR3 DNA follows: TGCAGCGTAGAGAGGTGGGGGGAGCAGTACTTC.